A single sample is the source of the 9 T cell receptor beta chains below, sequenced in a study of molecular identifiers for immune sequencing clone quantification. TCRdb reanalysed the PCR reads using MiXCR and keeps one entry per CDR3 protein. This table holds 88,000 or so distinct CDR3 sequences, around 20% found once. The sequenced sample consisted of naive CD8+ T cells from blood, with Jurkat cell RNA spiked in. Subset denoted: FACS-sorted CD8+CD4-CCR7+CD45RA+ naive T cells. These receptors were obtained from a human donor in good health. Some libraries in this study had Jurkat cell RNA spiked in.

A word on this clonotype: A much larger clone sits a single nucleotide away, making a read error possible. The V and J genes are TRBV7-3 and TRBJ1-1; D is unresolved. Germline V gives CDR1 SGHTA, CDR2 FQGTGA. The CDR3 extends over 12 amino acids. The CDR3 loop is CAGSPNPGEAFF. Written as DNA, the CDR3 is TGTGCCGGCAGCCCTAACCCCGGGGAAGCTTTCTTT. Full variable domain (outside the CDR3, taken from reference TRBV7-3 and TRBJ1-1): GAGVSQTPSNKVTEKGKYVELRCDPISGHTALYWYRQSLGQGPEFLIYFQGTGAADDSGLPNDRFFAVRPEGSVSTLKIQRTERGDSAVYLCAGSPNPGEAFFGQGTRLTVV.

This clonotype was picked up many times. The chain joins TRBV3-1 to TRBJ1-4, with unresolved D. CDR1 and CDR2 (germline): LGHDT, YNNKEL (reference sequence). V lost 1 base to trimming and J lost 0 bases, with 6 bases between them. The length of the CDR3 is 15 residues. Here the CDR3 reads CASSQVEATNEKLFF. The CDR3 DNA is TGTGCCAGCAGCCAAGTAGAGGCAACTAATGAAAAACTGTTTTTT.

The table lists this clonotype with many counts. J is TRBJ1-5 and V is TRBV5-5, with no clear D. Trimming took 0 bases from V and 8 from J, leaving 15 bases between them. CDR3 length: 15 residues. The germline gives CDR1 SGHKS, CDR2 YYEKEE (reference sequence). The CDR3 DNA sequence: TGTGCCAGCAGCTTGGGGAGGCAGGACCCGGAGCCCCAGCATTTT. Translating it yields CASSLGRQDPEPQHF. Together with reference TRBV5-5 and TRBJ1-5, the CDR3 gives the full variable domain: DAGVTQSPTHLIKTRGQQVTLRCSPISGHKSVSWYQQVLGQGPQFIFQYYEKEERGRGNFPDRFSARQFPNYSSELNVNALLLGDSALYLCASSLGRQDPEPQHFGDGTRLSIL.

This clonotype was observed at least ten times. This rearrangement joins TRBV4-3 to TRBJ2-7, with TRBD2 as a possible D gene (5 bases). There are 15 residues in the CDR3. Trimming removed 0 bases at V and 3 bases at J, with 12 bases between. Germline loops: CDR1 LGHNA, CDR2 YSLEER. The CDR3 DNA sequence: TGCGCCAGCAGCCAAGAGTCTAGCTCAAGCTACGAGCAGTACTTC. It codes for CASSQESSSSYEQYF.

This clonotype was seen ten or more times. The genes are TRBV6-5 and TRBJ1-1; 9 positions match TRBD1. With V trimmed by 6 bases and J by 8 bases, 22 bases remained unmatched. CDR1 is MNHEY and CDR2 is SVGAGI in the germline V gene. This CDR3 is 18 amino acids long. The CDR3 sequence is CASSYAITGTGIYLEAFF. The CDR3, as DNA: TGTGCCAGCAGCTACGCCATCACCGGGACAGGGATCTATCTCGAAGCTTTCTTT.

This clonotype was found many times. The genes are TRBV7-9 and TRBJ2-7; TRBD2 matches 8 bases. V was pared by 3 bases and J by 2 bases, with 6 bases of the junction left unmatched. This CDR3 has 15 residues. CDR1 SEHNR and CDR2 FQNEAQ come from the germline V gene (reference sequence). The CDR3, as DNA: TGTGCCAGCAGCTTTACTAGCGGCGGCCCCTACGAGCAGTACTTC. Protein sequence: CASSFTSGGPYEQYF.

Notes on this clonotype: The conserved phenylalanine or tryptophan is not found at the CDR3 terminus, so this likely reflects a read error. This chain links TRBV28 with TRBJ1-1, with D unclear. The CDR3 contains 13 residues. Trimming pared 3 bases from V and 6 bases from J, leaving 11 bases between. The germline CDR1 and CDR2 sequences are MDHEN and SYDVKM. In DNA, the CDR3 is TGTGCCAGCAGTTTCGTGTCAGCTTCTGAAGCTTTCTCT. Its translation: CASSFVSASEAFS.

Ten or more counts support this clonotype. The chain recombines TRBV5-8 with TRBJ2-7, with D perhaps matching TRBD2 (5 bases). In germline, CDR1 is SGHTS, CDR2 YDEGEE. The V and J ends lost 3 bases and 4 bases respectively, with 14 bases between them. This CDR3 has 14 residues. Here the CDR3 reads CASSSGVRSYEQYF. In DNA form, the CDR3 reads TGTGCCAGCAGCTCCGGGGTACGCTCTTACGAGCAGTACTTC.

As concerns this clonotype: A much larger clone is a single base away; this may be a read error. The V and J genes are TRBV3-1 and TRBJ2-1; TRBD2 is a possible D gene (6 bases). The ends were cut back, 3 bases at V and 15 bases at J, with 21 bases in the middle. There are 14 residues in the CDR3. Per germline, CDR1 LGHDT and CDR2 YNNKEL (reference sequence). The chain's CDR3 is CASSHEGTPGLRFF. The CDR3 DNA follows: TGTGCCAGCAGCCATGAAGGGACTCCCGGCCTCCGGTTCTTC.